A selection of T cell receptor beta chains follows, all from one sample in a study of beta chain features in type 1 diabetes. Profiling relied on immunoSEQ multiplex PCR, and the TCRdb table lists in-frame clones only, not all of them. The sample has around 280,000 clones, around 16% seen once. Sequencing was carried out using naive CD4+ T cells from blood. All receptors come from a man younger than 35 with type 1 diabetes. Each CDR3 is given with its conserved first and last residue. The D gene is left open where the match is weak. Rows may omit the clone size; those that give it use once, few, many or a size class.

size,J,D,V,DNA,CDR3
once,TRBJ2-7,TRBD1,TRBV27,TGTGCCAGCAGTGTACAGGGGGCCTCCTACGAGCAGTACTTC,CASSVQGASYEQYF
few,TRBJ2-7,NA,TRBV6-5,TGTGCCAGCAGCTCCCGGGTGGGGCTGCAGTACTTC,CASSSRVGLQYF
NA,TRBJ2-1,NA,TRBV28,TGTGCCAGCACCATGAATTACAGGGAGCAGTTCTTC,CASTMNYREQFF
NA,TRBJ1-2,NA,TRBV27,TGTGCCAGCAGAACACTGATAAAGACAGGATACTATGGCTACACCTTC,CASRTLIKTGYYGYTF
few,TRBJ2-1,TRBD1,TRBV28,TGTGCCAGCAGAAGAGGACAGGCAAGATACAATGAGCAGTTCTTC,CASRRGQARYNEQFF
few,TRBJ2-6,TRBD1,TRBV5-1,TGCGCCAGCGGCAGGGGGACAGGGCATACTGGGGCCAACGTCCTGACTTTC,CASGRGTGHTGANVLTF
few,TRBJ2-7,TRBD2,TRBV29-1,TGCAGCGTTGAACTTCCGACTAGCGGGCTTTACGAGCAGTACTTC,CSVELPTSGLYEQYF
NA,TRBJ2-1,NA,TRBV29-1,TGCAGCGTTGTGGGGGACGGCAGGGGTCGCAATGAGCAGTTCTTC,CSVVGDGRGRNEQFF
NA,TRBJ2-7,NA,TRBV30,TGTGCCTGGAGTGACCTCCTATTGGAGCAGTACTTC,CAWSDLLLEQYF
once,TRBJ1-1,NA,TRBV19,TGTGCCAGTTTCGTGACCGGAACGGGAGCTTTCTTT,CASFVTGTGAFF
few,TRBJ1-5,TRBD1,TRBV4-1,TGCGCCAGCAGCCAAGTCGGACAGGGAATGGGCCAGCCCCAGCATTTT,CASSQVGQGMGQPQHF
few,TRBJ2-3,TRBD2,TRBV5-1,TGCGCCAGCAGCTTTGGTAGCGGGGGGGTGACAGATACGCAGTATTTT,CASSFGSGGVTDTQYF